Sequencing of this TCR beta chain was carried out in a study of blood T cells in healthy people across ages. Overall study: Capture by template switching was about one barcoded beta molecule per two T cells.

A J-beta primer mix and a sample-barcoded 5' primer were used in a second PCR of about 7 to 12 cycles. TCRdb re-called the 5' RACE reads with MiXCR, one entry per CDR3 protein. The sample includes about 700,000 distinct CDR3 sequences, 32% seen only once; the top ten take 15%. The CDR3 runs to 14 residues. Germline lookup yields CDR1 ENHRY and CDR2 SYGVKD. Trimming removed 6 bases at V and 9 bases at J, with 18 bases between. A minimum of 6 million PBMCs was isolated per sample. The table lists this clonotype with a few counts. The sequencing input was blood. The V call is TRBV10-3, the J call TRBJ2-1; D may be TRBD1 (5 bases). The TCR sequence derives from a woman aged 80 or over in good health. The CDR3 DNA follows: TGTGCCATCAGAAAACGGCATTTGGGGCTTGAGCAGTTCTTC. Amino acid sequence: CAIRKRHLGLEQFF.